One sample yielded the 19 T cell receptor beta chains listed below, sequenced in a study of T cell responses to AZD1222 COVID-19 vaccine (dated by TCRdb to the early 2020s). Libraries came from the immunoSEQ multiplex PCR assay. In its TCRdb copy, this immuneACCESS table keeps in-frame sequences only and misses some clones. Where compared with another copy, unresolved V genes explain less than half of these, and the others have no known cause. This sample has about 180,000 clones in its table, and around nine tenths of those were observed once. Approximately 1.9% of the sample rests with the top ten. What this sample's time point label stands for: about 28 days (+/-7) after the second vaccine dose. Material: peripheral blood, obtained 28 days after the second AZD1222 dose. The receptors here all came from an adult who received the AZD1222 COVID-19 vaccine.

This chain uses TRBV4-3 with TRBJ2-1, with D perhaps assigned TRBD1 or TRBD2 (5 bases each). CDR1 and CDR2 (germline): LGHNA, YSLEER. Trimming left V 0 bases short and J 4 bases short, with 19 bases between. The CDR3 runs to 18 residues. The CDR3: CASSQDRGRVWGYNEQFF. The CDR3 region has the DNA TGCGCCAGCAGCCAAGATCGCGGAAGGGTCTGGGGGTACAATGAGCAGTTCTTC.

The chain uses TRBV28 and TRBJ1-4; a weak D match, TRBD1 (6 bases). The CDR3 extends over 14 amino acids. V dropped 6 bases and J dropped 8 bases, with 16 bases sitting between them. Germline V gene sequence: CDR1 MDHEN, CDR2 SYDVKM. The CDR3 reads CASRRRGNLEKLFF. CDR3 coding DNA: TGTGCCAGCAGGCGTAGGGGGAATCTGGAAAAACTGTTTTTT.

The V and J genes are TRBV18 and TRBJ2-2; possible D gene TRBD2, 6 bases. The CDR3 extends over 17 amino acids. Trimming took off 4 bases at V and 1 base at J, with 16 bases between the two ends. Germline CDR1 is KGHSH and CDR2 is LQKENI. CDR3 nucleotides: TGTGCCAGCTCACGTCTAGGCGGGGTTCTGAACACCGGGGAGCTGTTTTTT. Residues: CASSRLGGVLNTGELFF.

The CDR3 reads CASSSWQGFGIAGEEQFF. The DNA for the CDR3 is TGTGCCAGCAGCTCGTGGCAGGGATTTGGGATAGCGGGAGAGGAGCAGTTCTTC. V usage is TRBV11-3 and J usage is TRBJ2-1, with 9 bases aligning to TRBD2. V shed 4 bases, J shed 10 bases, and the junction held 20 bases outside the gene matches. The CDR3 runs 18 residues. CDR1 is SGHNT, CDR2 YENEEA, per germline.

The chain is built from TRBV10-3 and TRBJ1-3; D possibly corresponds to TRBD1 (5 bases). The CDR3 loop spans 15 amino acids. Germline CDR1 reads ENHRY; CDR2 reads SYGVKD. V was cut by 6 bases and J by 0 bases, with 12 bases left in between. The CDR3 coding sequence is TGTGCCATCAGGGACGGGACTAACTCTGGAAACACCATATATTTT. This translates into CAIRDGTNSGNTIYF.

The chain employs TRBV7-2 and TRBJ1-4; TRBD1 agrees at 7 bases. Germline V gene lookup returns CDR1 SGHTA and CDR2 FQGNSA. The CDR3 covers 16 residues. V shed 2 bases and J 0 bases; nucleotides not matched to a gene: 3. CDR3 in amino acids: CASSLWQGATNEKLFF. The CDR3 region has the DNA TGTGCCAGCAGCTTATGGCAGGGGGCAACTAATGAAAAACTGTTTTTT.

The genes are TRBV12-3 or TRBV12-4 and TRBJ2-7; D perhaps matches TRBD2 (7 bases). The V end was cut by 8 bases, the J end by 4 bases, with 15 bases between. The CDR3 runs 13 residues. The CDR3 region is CASGRGGEYEQYF. The CDR3 coding sequence is TGTGCCAGCGGAAGGGGGGGTGAGTACGAGCAGTACTTC.

The chain carries TRBV5-1 and TRBJ2-6, with TRBD1 matching over 8 bases. The germline CDR1 and CDR2 sequences are SGHRS and YFSETQ. The CDR3 contains 16 residues. The trim removed 4 bases at V and 4 bases at J, leaving 7 bases unmatched. This CDR3 is CASSPGGGPGANVLTF. CDR3 DNA sequence: TGCGCCAGCAGCCCAGGGGGCGGACCCGGGGCCAACGTCCTGACTTTC.

This chain connects TRBV27 to TRBJ2-5, with a tentative D call TRBD1 (5 bases). CDR3 size: 14 residues. The germline CDR1 and CDR2 sequences are MNHEY and SMNVEV (reference sequence). Trimming stripped 4 bases from V and 5 bases from J, with 14 bases between. The CDR3 coding sequence is TGTGCCAGCAGTTCCCGTTCGAACAGGGAGACCCAGTACTTC. Translated, it gives CASSSRSNRETQYF.

The CDR3 here is CASTRAGGPQETQYF. The CDR3 coding sequence is TGTGCCAGCACCCGAGCGGGGGGACCTCAAGAGACCCAGTACTTC. The chain employs TRBV25-1 and TRBJ2-5, with 9 bases lining up with TRBD2. V dropped 7 bases and J dropped 2; count of bases not matched to a gene: 8. This CDR3 is 15 amino acids long. The germline V gene has CDR1 MGHDK and CDR2 SYGVNS.

This chain joins TRBV7-9 and TRBJ2-2; D not resolved. Trimming took off 1 base at V and 5 bases at J, with 5 bases between the two ends. This CDR3 contains 13 residues. Germline V gene sequence: CDR1 SEHNR, CDR2 FQNEAQ (reference sequence). The chain's CDR3 is CASSLGGTGELFF. The DNA of the CDR3 is TGTGCCAGCAGCTTAGGTGGGACCGGGGAGCTGTTTTTT.

This chain uses TRBV2 with TRBJ2-1, with D possibly matching TRBD2 (6 bases). The germline V and J ends were trimmed by 7 bases and 4 bases, with 17 bases remaining between them. Germline CDR1 is SNHLY and CDR2 is FYNNEI. The CDR3 covers 15 residues. Here the CDR3 reads CASTESSGLYNEQFF. The CDR3 bases are TGTGCCAGCACGGAGTCCAGCGGGCTTTACAATGAGCAGTTCTTC.

V and J are TRBV7-2 and TRBJ1-2, with unresolved D. The germline V gene encodes CDR1 SGHTA and CDR2 FQGNSA. The CDR3 totals 13 residues. Trimming pared 5 bases from V and 0 bases from J, leaving 7 bases between. CDR3 residues: CASSRDANYGYTF. As DNA, the CDR3 is TGTGCCAGCAGCCGCGACGCTAACTATGGCTACACCTTC.

The chain recombines TRBV5-1 with TRBJ2-3, with no clear D. The CDR3 is made up of 14 amino acids. Germline CDR1 reads SGHRS; CDR2 reads YFSETQ. The V end was cut by 5 bases, the J end by 2 bases, with 12 bases between. CDR3 amino acids: CASRQVPDTDTQYF. CDR3 coding DNA: TGCGCCAGCAGGCAGGTTCCAGACACAGATACGCAGTATTTT. Looking up the rest from reference TRBV5-1 and TRBJ2-3 gives the full variable domain: KAGVTQTPRYLIKTRGQQVTLSCSPISGHRSVSWYQQTPGQGLQFLFEYFSETQRNKGNFPGRFSGRQFSNSRSEMNVSTLELGDSALYLCASRQVPDTDTQYFGPGTRLTVL.

The gene calls are TRBV19 and TRBJ2-2, with D tentatively TRBD1 (6 bases). The CDR3 is made up of 15 amino acids. Germline lookup yields CDR1 LNHDA and CDR2 SQIVND (reference sequence). The V end was cut by 5 bases, the J end by 4 bases, with 14 bases between. The CDR3 region is CASSPHRVSTGELFF. The DNA of the CDR3 is TGTGCCAGTAGTCCCCACAGGGTTAGCACCGGGGAGCTGTTTTTT.

V usage is TRBV7-2 and J usage is TRBJ1-5, with D maybe TRBD1 (6 bases). The germline gives CDR1 SGHTA, CDR2 FQGNSA. This CDR3 spans 15 amino acids. Trimming took 4 bases from V and 7 from J, leaving 17 bases between them. The CDR3 DNA is TGTGCCAGCAGCTGGGCCAGGGGAGAAGAGCAGCCCCAGCATTTT. It is translated as CASSWARGEEQPQHF.

As for this clone: The identical CDR3 is also encoded by other nucleotide sequences in the sample. The CDR3 loop is CASSLAGSYEQYF. CDR3 DNA sequence: TGTGCCAGCAGCTTAGCGGGAAGTTACGAGCAGTACTTC. V gene TRBV7-9 combines with J gene TRBJ2-7; D ambiguous. The CDR3 is 13 residues long. The ends were cut back, 0 bases at V and 4 bases at J, with 7 bases in the middle. Germline V gene lookup returns CDR1 SEHNR and CDR2 FQNEAQ (reference sequence).

This chain joins TRBV7-9 and TRBJ2-1, with D possibly being TRBD2 (5 bases). This CDR3 contains 16 residues. V was trimmed by 0 bases and J by 5 bases, leaving 14 bases between them. In germline, CDR1 is SEHNR, CDR2 FQNEAQ (reference sequence). The CDR3 loop is CASSLARFGGNNEQFF. The CDR3 DNA sequence: TGTGCCAGCAGCTTAGCGAGATTCGGAGGTAACAATGAGCAGTTCTTC.

The chain couples TRBV10-3 to TRBJ1-1; D unclear. This CDR3 has 15 residues. The germline V gene encodes CDR1 ENHRY and CDR2 SYGVKD. With 0 bases removed from V and 4 bases from J, the gap between germline ends came to 12 bases. Here the CDR3 reads CAISESQSPGTEAFF. DNA for the CDR3: TGTGCCATCAGTGAGTCGCAGTCGCCGGGCACTGAAGCTTTCTTT.